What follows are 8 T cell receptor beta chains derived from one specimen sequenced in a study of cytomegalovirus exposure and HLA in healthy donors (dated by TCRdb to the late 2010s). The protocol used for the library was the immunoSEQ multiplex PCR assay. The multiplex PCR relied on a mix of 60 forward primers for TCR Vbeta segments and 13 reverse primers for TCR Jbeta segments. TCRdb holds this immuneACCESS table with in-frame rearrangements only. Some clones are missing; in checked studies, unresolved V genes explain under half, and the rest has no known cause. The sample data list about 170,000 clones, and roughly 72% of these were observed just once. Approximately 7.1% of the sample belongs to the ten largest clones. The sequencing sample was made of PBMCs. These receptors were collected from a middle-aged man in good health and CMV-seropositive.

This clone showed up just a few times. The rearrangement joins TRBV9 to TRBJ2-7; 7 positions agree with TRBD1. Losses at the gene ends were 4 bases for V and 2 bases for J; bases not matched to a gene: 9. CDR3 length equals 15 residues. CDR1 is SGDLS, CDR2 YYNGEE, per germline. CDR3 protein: CASSLTGTDAYEQYF. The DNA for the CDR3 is TGTGCCAGCAGCCTGACAGGGACAGATGCCTACGAGCAGTACTTC. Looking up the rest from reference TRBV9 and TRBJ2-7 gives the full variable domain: DSGVTQTPKHLITATGQRVTLRCSPRSGDLSVYWYQQSLDQGLQFLIQYYNGEERAKGNILERFSAQQFPDLHSELNLSSLELGDSALYFCASSLTGTDAYEQYFGPGTRLTVT.

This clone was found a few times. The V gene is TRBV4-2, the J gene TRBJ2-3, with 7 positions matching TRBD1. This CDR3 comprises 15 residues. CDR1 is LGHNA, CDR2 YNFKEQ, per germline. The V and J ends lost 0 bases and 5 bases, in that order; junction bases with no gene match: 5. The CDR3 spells CASSQERDRVDTQYF. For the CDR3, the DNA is TGTGCCAGCAGCCAAGAGAGGGACAGAGTAGATACGCAGTATTTT.

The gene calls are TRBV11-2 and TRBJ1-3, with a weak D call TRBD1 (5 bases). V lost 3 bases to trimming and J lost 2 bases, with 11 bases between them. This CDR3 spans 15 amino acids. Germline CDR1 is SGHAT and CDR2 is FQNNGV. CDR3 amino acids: CASSLEGRPGNTIYF. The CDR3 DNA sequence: TGTGCCAGCAGCTTGGAGGGGCGCCCTGGAAACACCATATATTTT.

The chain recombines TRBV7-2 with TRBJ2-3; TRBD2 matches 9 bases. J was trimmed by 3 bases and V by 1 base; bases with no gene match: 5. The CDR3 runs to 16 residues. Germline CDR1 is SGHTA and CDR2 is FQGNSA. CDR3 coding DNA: TGTGCCAGCAGCTTAGTGCGGGGGGGAAGGACAGATACGCAGTATTTT. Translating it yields CASSLVRGGRTDTQYF.

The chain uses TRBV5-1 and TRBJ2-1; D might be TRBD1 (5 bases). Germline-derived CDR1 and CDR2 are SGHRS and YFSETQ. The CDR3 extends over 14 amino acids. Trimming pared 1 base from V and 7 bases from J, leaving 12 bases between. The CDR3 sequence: CASSLSTGRNEQFF. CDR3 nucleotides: TGCGCCAGCAGCTTGTCTACAGGTAGGAATGAGCAGTTCTTC.

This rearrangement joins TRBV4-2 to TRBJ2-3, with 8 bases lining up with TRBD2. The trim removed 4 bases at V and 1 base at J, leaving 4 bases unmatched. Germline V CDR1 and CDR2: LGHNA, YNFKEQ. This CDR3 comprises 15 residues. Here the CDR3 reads CASSPTGGGTDTQYF. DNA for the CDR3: TGTGCCAGCAGCCCCACGGGGGGGGGCACAGATACGCAGTATTTT.

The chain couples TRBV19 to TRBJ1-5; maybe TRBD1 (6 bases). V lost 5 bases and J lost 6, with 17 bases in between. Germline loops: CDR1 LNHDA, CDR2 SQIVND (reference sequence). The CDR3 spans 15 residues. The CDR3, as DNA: TGTGCCAGTAGTGACAGGTGGGGTCTAGGTCAGCCCCAGCATTTT. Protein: CASSDRWGLGQPQHF. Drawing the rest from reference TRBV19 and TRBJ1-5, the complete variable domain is DGGITQSPKYLFRKEGQNVTLSCEQNLNHDAMYWYRQDPGQGLRLIYYSQIVNDFQKGDIAEGYSVSREKKESFPLTVTSAQKNPTAFYLCASSDRWGLGQPQHFGDGTRLSIL.

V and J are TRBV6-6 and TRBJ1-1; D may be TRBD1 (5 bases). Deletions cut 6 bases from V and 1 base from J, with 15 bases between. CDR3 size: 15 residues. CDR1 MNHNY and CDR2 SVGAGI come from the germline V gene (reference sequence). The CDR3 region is CASRSDDRQNTEAFF. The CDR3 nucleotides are TGTGCCAGCAGGTCGGACGACAGACAGAACACTGAAGCTTTCTTT.